A selection of T cell receptor beta chains follows, all from one sample in a study of patients and donors after allogeneic stem cell transplantation. TCRdb processed the RT-PCR reads anew with MiXCR; each CDR3 protein has one entry. The sample carries 30,000 to 35,000 distinct CDR3 sequences, approximately 7% recorded once. Sequenced sample: blood, either unsorted or a sorted T cell fraction (not recorded which). The receptors stem from a human donor who was either an allogeneic HSCT recipient or a stem cell or donor lymphocyte infusion donor (not recorded which). It is not recorded whose cells these are; they may come from a transplant donor. CDR3s include the opening cysteine and the closing phenylalanine or tryptophan. A D gene is named only where the DNA matches it firmly. Clone size, where shown, is once, few, many, or a class for clones that have expanded.

v_call	clone_size	d_call	j_call	cdr3_nt	cdr3_aa
TRBV12-3/TRBV12-4	medium-sized	TRBD1	TRBJ1-2	TGTGCCAGCGGACAGGGAGAGTTGTTTGGCTACACCTTC	CASGQGELFGYTF
TRBV7-9	few	TRBD2	TRBJ2-3	TGTGCCAGCAGCTTATCCCTAGCGGGCACAGATACGCAGTATTTT	CASSLSLAGTDTQYF
TRBV11-1	-	TRBD1	TRBJ2-1	TGTGCCAGCAGCTGGGGACAGGGATGGTATGAGCAGTTCTTC	CASSWGQGWYEQFF
TRBV3-1	few	-	TRBJ2-2	TGTGCCAGCAGCCAAGTCCGACTACGGACCGGGGAGCTGTTTTTT	CASSQVRLRTGELFF
TRBV6-1	many	TRBD1	TRBJ2-7	TGTGCCAGCAGTAGAAGACAGGGGGCATATGTCTACGAGCAGTACTTC	CASSRRQGAYVYEQYF
TRBV4-3	many	-	TRBJ2-1	TGCGCCAGCAGCGGAAGGGGACTGCAAAATGAGCAGTTCTTC	CASSGRGLQNEQFF
TRBV7-9	many	-	TRBJ1-6	TGTGCCAGCAGCTTAAAAGGGACTAATTCACCCCTCCACTTT	CASSLKGTNSPLHF
TRBV6-5	few	TRBD2	TRBJ2-2	TGTGCCAGCAGGCGCAGCGGGGTGAACACCGGGGAGCTGTTTTTT	CASRRSGVNTGELFF
TRBV7-2	-	TRBD1	TRBJ1-2	TGTGCCAGCAGCTTAGGTACAGGGGCGAACTATGGCTACACCTTC	CASSLGTGANYGYTF
TRBV3-1	many	-	TRBJ2-3	TGTGCCAGCAGCTCGCACCGTAGCGGCCTTAGCACAGATACGCAGTATTTT	CASSSHRSGLSTDTQYF
TRBV6-5	many	TRBD1	TRBJ2-7	TGTGCCAGCAGTAAGGGACAGACCTACGAGCAGTACTTC	CASSKGQTYEQYF
TRBV20-1	many	-	TRBJ2-3	TGCAGCGCGATTGAGGTTCGCACAGATACGCAGTATTTT	CSAIEVRTDTQYF
TRBV21-1	-	-	TRBJ2-7	TGTGCCAGCAGCAAATGGCGGGGGCGGTCGTGGGAGAGCTCCTACGAGCAGTACTTC	CASSKWRGRSWESSYEQYF
TRBV5-1	many	-	TRBJ1-1	TGCGCCAGCAGTCGTCGTACAGGGTTGAACACTGAAGCTTTCTTT	CASSRRTGLNTEAFF
TRBV3-1	many	-	TRBJ2-7	TGTGCCAGCAGCCAAGAGGTACCCTACGAGCAGTACTTC	CASSQEVPYEQYF
TRBV7-9	-	-	TRBJ2-7	TGTGCCAGCAGCCGCGCGCCAAGGGGTTACGAGCAGTACTTC	CASSRAPRGYEQYF
TRBV9	few	TRBD2	TRBJ2-5	TGTGCCAGCAGCACCCACCCTAGCGGGAAAGAGACCCAGTACTTC	CASSTHPSGKETQYF
TRBV4-2	many	-	TRBJ1-1	TGTGCCAGCAGCCAAGTGCTACACACATATGGCACTGAAGCTTTCTTT	CASSQVLHTYGTEAFF
TRBV7-8	few	TRBD2	TRBJ2-7	TGTGCCAGCAGCTTATACAGAGCGGGAGGGTCCTACGAGCAGTACTTC	CASSLYRAGGSYEQYF
TRBV6-4	few	TRBD2	TRBJ2-1	TGTGCCAGCAGTGACTCGGCACTAGCGGGCCGTTACAATGAGCAGTTCTTC	CASSDSALAGRYNEQFF
TRBV20-1	many	-	TRBJ1-5	TGCAGTGCTAGAGATAGGACGCAACATAGCAATCAGCCCCAGCATTTT	CSARDRTQHSNQPQHF
TRBV20-1	many	-	TRBJ1-4	TGCAGTGCTGCCCACGCAACTAATGAAAAACTGTTTTTT	CSAAHATNEKLFF